Below are 13 T cell receptor beta chains sequenced from a single sample in a study of blood T cells in healthy people across ages. Combining a sample-barcoded 5' primer with a J-beta primer mix, a second PCR ran for roughly 6 to 11 cycles. In TCRdb, the 5' RACE reads were re-called with MiXCR into one record per CDR3 protein. This table holds about 1.8 million distinct CDR3 sequences, approximately 50% found once. Source material: blood. These receptors were taken from a woman aged 40 to 49 in good health.

This clonotype was detected only a few times. The chain has TRBV4-2 and TRBJ2-1, with 8 bases fitting TRBD2. The CDR3 loop spans 17 amino acids. Germline V gives CDR1 LGHNA, CDR2 YNFKEQ. V gave up 0 bases and J gave up 0 bases; unmatched junction bases: 4. CDR3 coding DNA: TGTGCCAGCAGCCAAGATCGAGCGGGGGTCTCCTACAATGAGCAGTTCTTC. Translating it yields CASSQDRAGVSYNEQFF.

This clonotype has only a few counts. V and J are TRBV7-8 and TRBJ2-7, with 10 bases matching TRBD1. There are 16 residues in the CDR3. With 5 bases clipped from V and 1 base from J, the junction kept 8 bases outside the gene matches. Per germline, CDR1 SGHVS and CDR2 FQNEAQ. The CDR3 is CASSILTGQGSYEQYF. CDR3 sequence (DNA): TGTGCCAGCAGCATCCTAACGGGACAGGGGTCCTACGAGCAGTACTTC.

The V and J genes are TRBV20-1 and TRBJ2-6; no reliable D call. Trimming pared 5 bases from V and 0 bases from J, leaving 11 bases between. CDR1 DFQATT and CDR2 SNEGSKA come from the germline V gene (reference sequence). CDR3 size: 15 residues. CDR3: CSALSGDSGANVLTF. The CDR3 coding sequence is TGCAGTGCTCTCTCTGGAGACTCTGGGGCCAACGTCCTGACTTTC.

The V gene is TRBV24-1, the J gene TRBJ2-5; 9 bases fit TRBD1. V shed 1 base and J 2 bases; nucleotides not matched to a gene: 1. Germline CDR1 and CDR2: KGHDR and SFDVKD. The CDR3 runs 15 residues. The CDR3 is CATSDFDRGQETQYF. The CDR3 DNA reads TGTGCCACCAGTGATTTTGACAGGGGGCAAGAGACCCAGTACTTC.

This chain connects TRBV7-2 to TRBJ2-1; 10 positions agree with TRBD2. Germline lookup yields CDR1 SGHTA and CDR2 FQGNSA. The V segment lost 6 bases and the J segment 1 base; nucleotides outside the gene matches: 6. CDR3 length: 16 residues. As DNA, the CDR3 is TGTGCCAGCAGACAACTACTAGCGGGGTCCTACAATGAGCAGTTCTTC. Amino acids: CASRQLLAGSYNEQFF.

This clonotype has a handful of counts. The chain uses TRBV7-2 and TRBJ2-1; D perhaps matches TRBD1 (6 bases). This CDR3 is 16 amino acids long. V gave up 1 base and J gave up 0 bases, with 10 bases separating them. Per germline, CDR1 SGHTA and CDR2 FQGNSA. CDR3: CASSLEGHSSYNEQFF. The CDR3 DNA reads TGTGCCAGCAGCTTAGAGGGACATAGCTCCTACAATGAGCAGTTCTTC.

The chain couples TRBV7-2 to TRBJ1-2; D remains ambiguous. Looked up from germline, CDR1 is SGHTA and CDR2 is FQGNSA. This CDR3 is built from 11 residues. Between the trimmed V and J ends, which lost 4 bases and 8 bases, there was a span of 8 bases. The DNA of the CDR3 is TGTGCCAGCAGCTCAATAGAGGGCTACACCTTC. Translating gives CASSSIEGYTF.

The count of this clonotype is one. The gene calls are TRBV21-1 and TRBJ2-1; the table calls TRBD1, which could not be checked here. TRBV21-1 is an annotated pseudogene. The CDR3 is 19 residues long. DNA for the CDR3: TGTGCCAGCAGACCCAGGACAGGGGGCTCTTATGGGTCCTACAATGAGCAGTTCTTC. Protein sequence: CASRPRTGGSYGSYNEQFF.

In the case of this clonotype: The junction departs from the called germline gene at one end, perhaps through a read error. The chain couples TRBV12-3 or TRBV12-4 to TRBJ2-7; D might be TRBD1 (6 bases). This CDR3 region has 16 residues. This CDR3 is CACSEGVTGPSYEQYF. For the CDR3, the DNA is TGTGCCTGCAGCGAGGGAGTTACAGGGCCGTCCTACGAGCAGTACTTC.

This clonotype was detected only a few times. This chain connects TRBV6-2 or TRBV6-3 to TRBJ1-4; no clear D. Germline CDR1 reads MNHEY; CDR2 reads SVGEGT. V shed 5 bases and J shed 0 bases, with 13 bases lying between them. The CDR3 has 16 amino acids. As DNA, the CDR3 is TGTGCCAGCAGTCTCCGCGGGGTCGCAACTAATGAAAAACTGTTTTTT. It translates to CASSLRGVATNEKLFF.

The J gene is TRBJ2-1, the V gene TRBV6-5; no reliable D call. Trimming took 5 bases from V and 4 from J, leaving 9 bases between them. Germline CDR1 and CDR2: MNHEY and SVGAGI. The CDR3 extends over 13 amino acids. The CDR3 reads CASSPQRYNEQFF. In DNA form, the CDR3 reads TGTGCCAGCAGTCCTCAGCGATACAATGAGCAGTTCTTC.

This chain uses TRBV29-1 with TRBJ1-1, with TRBD1 matching 9 bases. With V trimmed by 7 bases and J by 2 bases, 5 bases remained unmatched. The CDR3 has 13 residues. CDR1 is SQVTM and CDR2 is ANQGSEA in the germline V gene. The CDR3 loop is CSALTGGNTEAFF. In nucleotides, the CDR3 is TGCAGCGCCTTGACAGGGGGTAACACTGAAGCTTTCTTT.

This chain connects TRBV9 to TRBJ2-5, with TRBD1 as a possible D gene (5 bases). V lost 0 bases to trimming and J lost 2 bases, with 14 bases between them. Germline CDR1 SGDLS, CDR2 YYNGEE. The CDR3 extends over 16 amino acids. Written as DNA, the CDR3 is TGTGCCAGCAGCGTAGCAGGGATGGGCACACAAGAGACCCAGTACTTC. This gives the protein CASSVAGMGTQETQYF.